This T cell receptor (beta chain) was found in a study of blood T cells in healthy people across ages. Together with a sample-barcoded 5' primer, a J-beta primer mix was included in a second PCR lasting roughly 6 to 12 cycles. TCRdb recomputed calls from the 5' RACE reads with MiXCR, one row per CDR3 protein. The sample records fewer than 2,000,000 distinct CDR3 sequences, 39% being singletons. This clonotype was counted between two and nine times. At one of its ends the junction is not consistent with the germline gene, which may arise from a read error. Sequenced input: blood. The source of this sequence is a human donor in good health.

CDR3: CASSLYEIPTSGANVRTF. As DNA, the CDR3 is TGTGCCAGCAGCTTATATGAGATACCCACCTCTGGGGCCAACGTCCGGACTTTC. This sequence joins TRBV7-2 and TRBJ2-6; tentative D call: TRBD1 (5 bases). The CDR3 extends over 18 amino acids. Looked up from germline, CDR1 is SGHTA and CDR2 is FQGNSA.